Listed below are T cell receptor beta chains from one sample, sequenced in a study of brain T cells in children with intractable seizures. Profiling relied on immunoSEQ multiplex PCR, and the TCRdb table lists in-frame clones only, not all of them. This sample yields 340,000 or so clones, of which roughly 92% are seen a single time; under 7% belongs to the top ten. This specimen was peripheral blood, taken more than 4 months after surgery. The receptors here all came from a boy younger than two with tuberous sclerosis and intractable seizures. CDR3s include the opening cysteine and the closing phenylalanine or tryptophan. Fields, in order: CDR3 protein, CDR3 DNA, V gene, D gene, CDR3 length, J gene, clone size. A D gene is named only where the DNA matches it firmly. Clone size appears in some rows only: once, few, many, or a class for an expanded clone.

CDR3 protein: CASSRDSNSGNTIYF; CDR3 DNA: TGTGCCAGTAGTCGGGACAGTAACTCTGGAAACACCATATATTTT; V gene: TRBV19; D gene: TRBD1; CDR3 length: 15; J gene: TRBJ1-3; clone size: -
CDR3 protein: CASSQGGPQHF; CDR3 DNA: TGTGCCAGCAGCCAAGGGGGGCCCCAGCATTTT; V gene: TRBV27; D gene: -; CDR3 length: 11; J gene: TRBJ1-5; clone size: -
CDR3 protein: CASSRGLAGFGELFF; CDR3 DNA: TGTGCCAGCAGCCGGGGACTAGCAGGCTTCGGGGAGCTGTTTTTT; V gene: TRBV7-6; D gene: TRBD2; CDR3 length: 15; J gene: TRBJ2-2; clone size: -
CDR3 protein: CASSTLAGDPRSYNEQFF; CDR3 DNA: TGTGCCAGTAGTACGCTAGCGGGGGACCCGAGGTCCTACAATGAGCAGTTCTTC; V gene: TRBV19; D gene: TRBD2; CDR3 length: 18; J gene: TRBJ2-1; clone size: -
CDR3 protein: CASSFGGTGDHEQYF; CDR3 DNA: TGCGCCAGCAGTTTTGGCGGGACAGGGGACCACGAGCAGTACTTC; V gene: TRBV5-1; D gene: TRBD1; CDR3 length: 15; J gene: TRBJ2-7; clone size: once
CDR3 protein: CAWSESRDVAFF; CDR3 DNA: TGTGCCTGGAGTGAGTCCCGGGACGTCGCTTTCTTT; V gene: TRBV30; D gene: -; CDR3 length: 12; J gene: TRBJ1-1; clone size: -
CDR3 protein: CASSFKGLLTEAFF; CDR3 DNA: TGCGCCAGCAGCTTTAAAGGGCTGTTGACTGAAGCTTTCTTT; V gene: TRBV5-1; D gene: -; CDR3 length: 14; J gene: TRBJ1-1; clone size: -
CDR3 protein: CASSQDIVSRDTEAFF; CDR3 DNA: TGCGCCAGCAGCCAAGATATTGTGTCGAGGGACACTGAAGCTTTCTTT; V gene: TRBV4-1; D gene: -; CDR3 length: 16; J gene: TRBJ1-1; clone size: -
CDR3 protein: CASSLTRDQPQHF; CDR3 DNA: TGTGCCAGCAGCCTAACAAGGGACCAGCCCCAGCATTTT; V gene: TRBV7-3; D gene: -; CDR3 length: 13; J gene: TRBJ1-5; clone size: -
CDR3 protein: CASSEGSLARSYNEQFF; CDR3 DNA: TGTGCCAGCAGTGAAGGTTCCCTAGCGCGATCCTACAATGAGCAGTTCTTC; V gene: TRBV2; D gene: -; CDR3 length: 17; J gene: TRBJ2-1; clone size: -
CDR3 protein: CASSLRAGVGRPNTEAFF; CDR3 DNA: TGTGCCAGCAGTTTAAGGGCCGGGGTCGGCCGCCCGAACACTGAAGCTTTCTTT; V gene: TRBV27; D gene: -; CDR3 length: 18; J gene: TRBJ1-1; clone size: -
CDR3 protein: CASSRLGSPTFGYTF; CDR3 DNA: TGTGCCAGCAGCCGATTAGGATCCCCAACTTTCGGCTACACCTTC; V gene: TRBV3-1/TRBV3-2; D gene: -; CDR3 length: 15; J gene: TRBJ1-2; clone size: -
CDR3 protein: CASSRTGVDQPQHF; CDR3 DNA: TGCGCCAGCAGCCGGACAGGGGTGGATCAGCCCCAGCATTTT; V gene: TRBV4-1; D gene: TRBD1; CDR3 length: 14; J gene: TRBJ1-5; clone size: once
CDR3 protein: CASSKAGQGTGANVLTF; CDR3 DNA: TGTGCCAGCAGCAAAGCAGGGCAGGGTACTGGGGCCAACGTCCTGACTTTC; V gene: TRBV21-1; D gene: -; CDR3 length: 17; J gene: TRBJ2-6; clone size: -
CDR3 protein: CASSFGEGVGNTIYF; CDR3 DNA: TGTGCCAGCAGTTTCGGGGAGGGGGTTGGAAACACCATATATTTT; V gene: TRBV2; D gene: -; CDR3 length: 15; J gene: TRBJ1-3; clone size: -
CDR3 protein: CASSSGLYGYTF; CDR3 DNA: TGTGCCAGCAGCTCAGGACTCTATGGCTACACCTTC; V gene: TRBV5-6; D gene: -; CDR3 length: 12; J gene: TRBJ1-2; clone size: -
CDR3 protein: CASSIGQGQETQYF; CDR3 DNA: TGTGCCAGTAGTATTGGACAGGGGCAAGAGACCCAGTACTTC; V gene: TRBV19; D gene: TRBD1; CDR3 length: 14; J gene: TRBJ2-5; clone size: -
CDR3 protein: CASSYDTEAFF; CDR3 DNA: TGTGCCAGCAGCTATGACACTGAAGCTTTCTTT; V gene: TRBV7-9; D gene: -; CDR3 length: 11; J gene: TRBJ1-1; clone size: -
CDR3 protein: CASSLFAGNANTGELFF; CDR3 DNA: TGCGCCAGCAGCTTATTCGCGGGAAACGCGAACACCGGGGAGCTGTTTTTT; V gene: TRBV5-1; D gene: -; CDR3 length: 17; J gene: TRBJ2-2; clone size: -
CDR3 protein: CAWGDSSSYNEQFF; CDR3 DNA: TGTGCCTGGGGGGACAGCAGCTCCTACAATGAGCAGTTCTTC; V gene: TRBV30; D gene: TRBD1; CDR3 length: 14; J gene: TRBJ2-1; clone size: -
CDR3 protein: CSVVWDTQETQYF; CDR3 DNA: TGCAGCGTTGTTTGGGACACTCAAGAGACCCAGTACTTC; V gene: TRBV29-1; D gene: -; CDR3 length: 13; J gene: TRBJ2-5; clone size: -
CDR3 protein: CASSRKATQGVGQPQHF; CDR3 DNA: TGTGCCAGCAGCCGCAAAGCCACACAGGGGGTTGGTCAGCCCCAGCATTTT; V gene: TRBV27; D gene: TRBD1; CDR3 length: 17; J gene: TRBJ1-5; clone size: -
CDR3 protein: CASSPRGWEQYF; CDR3 DNA: TGTGCCAGCAGCCCCAGGGGTTGGGAGCAGTACTTC; V gene: TRBV5-8; D gene: -; CDR3 length: 12; J gene: TRBJ2-7; clone size: -